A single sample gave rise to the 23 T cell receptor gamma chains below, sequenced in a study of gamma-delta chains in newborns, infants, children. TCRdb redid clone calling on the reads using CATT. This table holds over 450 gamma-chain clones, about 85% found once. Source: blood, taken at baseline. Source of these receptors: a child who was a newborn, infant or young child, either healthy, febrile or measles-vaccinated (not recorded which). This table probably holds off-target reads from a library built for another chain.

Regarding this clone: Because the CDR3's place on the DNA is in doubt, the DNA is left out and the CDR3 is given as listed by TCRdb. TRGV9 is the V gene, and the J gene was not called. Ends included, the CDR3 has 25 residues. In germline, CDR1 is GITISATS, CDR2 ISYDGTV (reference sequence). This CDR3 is CACDTVGIDNGDTRQMIFGTGIKLF.

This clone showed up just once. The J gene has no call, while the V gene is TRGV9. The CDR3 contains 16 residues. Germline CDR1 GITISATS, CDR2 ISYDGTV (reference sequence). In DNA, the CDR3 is TGTGCCTGTGACACCGTGGGGGAAGCTTTGACAGCACAACTCTTCTTT. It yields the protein CACDTVGEALTAQLFF.

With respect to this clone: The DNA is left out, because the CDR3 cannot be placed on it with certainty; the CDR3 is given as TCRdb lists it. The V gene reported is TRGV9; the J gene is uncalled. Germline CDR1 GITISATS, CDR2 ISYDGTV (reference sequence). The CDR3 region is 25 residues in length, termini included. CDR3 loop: CACDTAGGYSWDTRQMFFGTGIKLF.

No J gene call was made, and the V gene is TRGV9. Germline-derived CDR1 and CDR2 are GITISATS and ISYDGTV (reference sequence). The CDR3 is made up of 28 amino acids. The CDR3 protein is CACDTEADWGSRSWDTRQMFFGTSIKLF. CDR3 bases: TGTGCCTGTGACACCGAGGCCGACTGGGGGTCCCGCTCCTGGGACACCCGACAGATGTTTTTCGGAACTAGCATCAAACTCTTC.

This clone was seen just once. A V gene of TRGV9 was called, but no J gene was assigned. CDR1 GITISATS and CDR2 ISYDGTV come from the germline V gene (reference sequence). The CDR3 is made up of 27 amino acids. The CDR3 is CACDHLLGDTLNWDTRQMFFGTSIKLF. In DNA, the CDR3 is TGTGCCTGTGATCATTTACTGGGGGATACGCTTAACTGGGACACCCGACAGATGTTTTTCGGAACTAGCATCAAACTCTTC.

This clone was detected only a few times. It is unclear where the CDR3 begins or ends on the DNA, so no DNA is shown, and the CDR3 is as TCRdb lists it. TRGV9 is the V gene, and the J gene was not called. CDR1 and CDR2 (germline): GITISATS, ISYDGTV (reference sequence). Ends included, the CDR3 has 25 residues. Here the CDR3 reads CACDLGDFRSWDTRQMFFGTGIKLF.

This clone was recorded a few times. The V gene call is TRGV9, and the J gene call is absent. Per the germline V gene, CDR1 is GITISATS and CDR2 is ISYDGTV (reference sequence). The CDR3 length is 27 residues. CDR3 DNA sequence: TGTGCCTGTGACACCGGGAGACTACTGGGGGAAGACTGGGACACCCGACAGATGTTTTTCGGAACTAGCATCAAACTCTTC. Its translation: CACDTGRLLGEDWDTRQMFFGTSIKLF.

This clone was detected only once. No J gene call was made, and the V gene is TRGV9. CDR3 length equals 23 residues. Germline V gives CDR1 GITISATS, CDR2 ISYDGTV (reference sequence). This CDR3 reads CACDTWGSSDTRQMFFGTSIKLF. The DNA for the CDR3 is TGTGCCTGTGACACCTGGGGGTCCTCGGACACCCGACAGATGTTTTTCGGAACTAGCATCAAACTCTTC.

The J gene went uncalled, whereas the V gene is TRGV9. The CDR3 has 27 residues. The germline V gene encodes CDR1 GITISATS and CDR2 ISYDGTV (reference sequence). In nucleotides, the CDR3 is TGTGCCTGTGACACGTACTGGGGGATACGCGGCTCCTGGGACACCCGACAGATGTTTTTCGGAACTAGCATCAAACTCTTC. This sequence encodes CACDTYWGIRGSWDTRQMFFGTSIKLF.

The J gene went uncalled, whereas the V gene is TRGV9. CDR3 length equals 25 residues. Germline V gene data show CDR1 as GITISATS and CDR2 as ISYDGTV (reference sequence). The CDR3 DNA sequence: TGTGCCTGTGACTTACTGGGGGATGACTCCTGGGACACCCGACAGATGTTTTTCGGAACTAGCATCAAACTCTTC. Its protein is CACDLLGDDSWDTRQMFFGTSIKLF.

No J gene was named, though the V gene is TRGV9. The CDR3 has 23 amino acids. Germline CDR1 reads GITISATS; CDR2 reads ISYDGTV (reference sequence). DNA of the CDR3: TGTGCCTGTGACACCGTGGGGGCGTCAAACACCCGACAGATGTTTTTCGGAACTAGCATCAAACTCTTC. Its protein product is CACDTVGASNTRQMFFGTSIKLF.

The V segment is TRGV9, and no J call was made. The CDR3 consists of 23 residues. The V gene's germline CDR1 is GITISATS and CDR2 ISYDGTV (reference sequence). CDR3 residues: CACDTVDTADTRQMFFGTSIKLF. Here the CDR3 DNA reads TGTGCCTGTGACACCGTGGATACGGCGGACACCCGACAGATGTTTTTCGGAACTAGCATCAAACTCTTC.

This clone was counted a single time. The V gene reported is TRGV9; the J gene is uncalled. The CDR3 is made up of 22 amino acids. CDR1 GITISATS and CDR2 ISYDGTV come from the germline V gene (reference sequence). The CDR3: CACDKIPWDTRQMFFGTSIKLF. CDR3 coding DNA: TGTGCCTGTGACAAAATACCCTGGGACACCCGACAGATGTTTTTCGGAACTAGCATCAAACTCTTC.

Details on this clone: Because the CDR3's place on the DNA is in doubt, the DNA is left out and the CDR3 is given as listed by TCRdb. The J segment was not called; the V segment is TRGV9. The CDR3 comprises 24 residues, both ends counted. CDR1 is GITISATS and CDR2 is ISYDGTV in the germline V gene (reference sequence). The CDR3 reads CACDTTGGSWDTRQMFFGTGIKLF.

The DNA of the CDR3 is TGTGCCTTTGACGTTTACGAGCTCCCTTACTGGGGGACAGATCTGACAGCACAACTCTTCTTT. It is translated as CAFDVYELPYWGTDLTAQLFF. TRGV9 is the V gene, and the J gene was not called. Looked up from germline, CDR1 is GITISATS and CDR2 is ISYDGTV (reference sequence). The CDR3 totals 21 residues.

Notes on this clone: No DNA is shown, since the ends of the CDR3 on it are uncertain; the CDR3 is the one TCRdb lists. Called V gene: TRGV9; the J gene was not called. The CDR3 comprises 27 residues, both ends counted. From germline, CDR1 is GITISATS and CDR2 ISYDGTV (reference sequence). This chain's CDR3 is CACDSTGGPLSSWDTRQMFFGTGIKLF.

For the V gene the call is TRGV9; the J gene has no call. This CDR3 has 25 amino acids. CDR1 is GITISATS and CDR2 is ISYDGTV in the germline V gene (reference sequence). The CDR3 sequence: CACDILGDTDWDTRQMFFGTSIKLF. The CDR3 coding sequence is TGTGCCTGTGATATACTGGGGGATACCGACTGGGACACCCGACAGATGTTTTTCGGAACTAGCATCAAACTCTTC.

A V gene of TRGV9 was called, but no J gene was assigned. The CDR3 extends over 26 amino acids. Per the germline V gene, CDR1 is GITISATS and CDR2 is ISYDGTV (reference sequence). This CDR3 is CACDTEGYRASWDTRQMFFGTSIKLF. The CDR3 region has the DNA TGTGCCTGTGACACCGAGGGATACCGGGCCTCCTGGGACACCCGACAGATGTTTTTCGGAACTAGCATCAAACTCTTC.

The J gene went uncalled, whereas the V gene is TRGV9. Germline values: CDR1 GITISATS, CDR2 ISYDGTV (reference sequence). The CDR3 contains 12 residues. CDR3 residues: CAFSWVTAQLFF. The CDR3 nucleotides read TGTGCCTTTAGCTGGGTGACAGCACAACTCTTCTTT.

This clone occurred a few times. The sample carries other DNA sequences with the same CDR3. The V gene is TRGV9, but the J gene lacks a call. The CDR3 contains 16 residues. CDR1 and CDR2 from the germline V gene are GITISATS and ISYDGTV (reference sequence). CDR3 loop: CASTTQNAVPAAQLFF. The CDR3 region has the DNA TGTGCCTCCACGACACAAAATGCGGTTCCGGCAGCACAACTCTTCTTT.

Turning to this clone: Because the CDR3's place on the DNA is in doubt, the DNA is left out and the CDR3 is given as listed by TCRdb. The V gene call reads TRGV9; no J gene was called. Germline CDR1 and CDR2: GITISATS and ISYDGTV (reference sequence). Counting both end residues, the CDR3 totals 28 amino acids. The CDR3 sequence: CACDTGYSGGYKSWDTRQMFFGTGIKLF.

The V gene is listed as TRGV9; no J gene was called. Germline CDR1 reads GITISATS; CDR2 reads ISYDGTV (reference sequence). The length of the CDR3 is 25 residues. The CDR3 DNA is TGTGCCTGTGACACCTTGGGGGATACGTCCTGGGGCACCCGACAGATGTTTTTCGGAACTAGCATCAAACTCTTC. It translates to CACDTLGDTSWGTRQMFFGTSIKLF.

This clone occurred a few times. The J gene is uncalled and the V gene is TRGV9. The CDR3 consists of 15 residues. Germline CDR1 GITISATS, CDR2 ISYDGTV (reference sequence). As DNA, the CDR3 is TGTGCCTGTGTCGATGGGGCGCAGGAGACAGCACAACTCTTCTTT. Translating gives CACVDGAQETAQLFF.